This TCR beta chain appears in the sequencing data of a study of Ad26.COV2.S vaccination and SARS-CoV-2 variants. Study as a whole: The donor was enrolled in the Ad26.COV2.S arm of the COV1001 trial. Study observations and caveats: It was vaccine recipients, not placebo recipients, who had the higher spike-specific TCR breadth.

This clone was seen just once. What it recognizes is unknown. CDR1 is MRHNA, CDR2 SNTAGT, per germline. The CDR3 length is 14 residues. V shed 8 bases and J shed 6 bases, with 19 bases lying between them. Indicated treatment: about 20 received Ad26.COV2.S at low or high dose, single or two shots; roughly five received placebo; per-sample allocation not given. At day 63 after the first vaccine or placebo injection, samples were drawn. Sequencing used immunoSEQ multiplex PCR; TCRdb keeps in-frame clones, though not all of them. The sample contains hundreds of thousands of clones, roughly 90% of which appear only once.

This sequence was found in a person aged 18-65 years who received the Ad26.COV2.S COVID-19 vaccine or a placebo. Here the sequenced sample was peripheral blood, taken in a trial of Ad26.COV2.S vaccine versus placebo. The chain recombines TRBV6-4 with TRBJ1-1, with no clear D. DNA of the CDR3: TGTGCCAGCTCCAACACCGGTGGGAGCGCTGAAGCTTTCTTT. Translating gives CASSNTGGSAEAFF.